A single sample is the source of the 29 T cell receptor beta chains below, sequenced in a study of T cells in Graves' hyperthyroidism and ophthalmopathy. Researchers amplified the TCR beta CDR3 regions from RNA transcripts. The HTBI primer set served for first-round RT-PCR of the TCR CDR3. One entry per CDR3 protein results from TCRdb running MiXCR on the multiplex PCR reads. This sample carries 750,000 to 950,000 distinct CDR3 sequences, 38% of them seen once, and the ten largest clones take more than 7%. Sequenced material: blood. Receptors were obtained from a man between 18 and 35 years old with Graves' hyperthyroidism.

V is TRBV20-1 and J is TRBJ1-1, with TRBD1 identical over 8 bases. Germline CDR1 and CDR2: DFQATT and SNEGSKA (reference sequence). The CDR3 loop spans 17 amino acids. Unmatched junction bases numbered 12, after V lost 3 bases and J lost 0 bases. CDR3 in DNA: TGCAGTGCTAGGGGATCGGGACAGGTCTTAATGAACACTGAAGCTTTCTTT. It encodes CSARGSGQVLMNTEAFF.

The count of this clonotype is one. This chain uses TRBV7-2 with TRBJ1-3, with 9 positions matching TRBD1. This CDR3 contains 17 residues. From germline, CDR1 is SGHTA and CDR2 FQGNSA. V shed 5 bases, J shed 0 bases, and the junction held 8 bases outside the gene matches. CDR3 coding DNA: TGTGCCAGCAGCCGGACAGGGGACTTCTACTCTGGAAACACCATATATTTT. This translates into CASSRTGDFYSGNTIYF.

J is TRBJ1-1 and V is TRBV19; unclear D gene. The CDR3 sequence is 13 residues long. CDR1 and CDR2 from the germline V gene are LNHDA and SQIVND (reference sequence). Trimming stripped 1 base from V and 3 bases from J, with 6 bases between. CDR3 protein: CASSIALDTEAFF. The DNA for the CDR3 is TGTGCCAGTAGTATAGCCCTGGACACTGAAGCTTTCTTT.

V gene TRBV29-1 combines with J gene TRBJ1-1; D is uncertain. This CDR3 region has 9 residues. The V and J ends lost 4 bases and 8 bases respectively, with 5 bases between them. CDR1 is SQVTM, CDR2 ANQGSEA, per germline. The CDR3 sequence is CSVVAEAFF. DNA of the CDR3: TGCAGCGTTGTGGCAGAAGCTTTCTTT.

This clonotype was seen only a few times. A single base separates this from a much larger clone, so it may be a read error. V gene TRBV29-1 combines with J gene TRBJ1-2, with a tentative D call TRBD1 (5 bases). This CDR3 is built from 12 residues. Germline V CDR1 and CDR2: SQVTM, ANQGSEA. Trimming took 7 bases from V and 7 from J, leaving 16 bases between them. The CDR3 DNA follows: TGCAGCGCTGAGGAAGGGGCGGTTGGCTACACCTTC. Residues: CSAEEGAVGYTF.

Points on this clonotype: The junction departs from germline at one end; a sequencing error may be responsible. The chain is built from TRBV20-1 and TRBJ2-2; tentative D call: TRBD2 (5 bases). The germline V gene encodes CDR1 DFQATT and CDR2 SNEGSKA (reference sequence). The CDR3 is 13 amino acids. The CDR3 spells CSARLGSSGELLF. The CDR3 DNA follows: TGCAGTGCTAGGTTGGGATCGTCCGGGGAGCTGCTTTTT.

The chain uses TRBV25-1 and TRBJ2-5; no clear D. The CDR3 sequence is 15 residues long. Germline lookup yields CDR1 MGHDK and CDR2 SYGVNS. Trimming stripped 5 bases from V and 5 bases from J, with 18 bases between. The CDR3 protein is CASSLTVIPGETQYF. CDR3 sequence (DNA): TGTGCCAGCAGTTTGACGGTAATCCCTGGGGAGACCCAGTACTTC.

This clonotype appeared many times. The rearrangement links TRBV29-1 to TRBJ2-7, with 8 bases fitting TRBD2. CDR3 length: 14 amino acids. V shed 2 bases and J 7 bases; nucleotides not matched to a gene: 10. The V gene's germline CDR1 is SQVTM and CDR2 ANQGSEA. The CDR3 DNA reads TGCAGCGTTGAAAGCTCGGGGGGGTTTGAGGAGCAGTACTTC. Its translation: CSVESSGGFEEQYF.

This clonotype was counted at least ten times. The chain has TRBV5-1 and TRBJ1-6; perhaps TRBD1 as D (5 bases). Germline CDR1 and CDR2: SGHRS and YFSETQ. V was pared by 1 base and J by 5 bases, with 10 bases between. This CDR3 has 15 amino acids. Here the CDR3 reads CASSLSRVDNSPLHF. CDR3 DNA: TGCGCCAGCAGCTTGTCCAGGGTGGATAATTCACCCCTCCACTTT.

Points on this clonotype: A much more abundant neighbour one base away suggests this may be a read error. The V and J genes are TRBV12-3 or TRBV12-4 and TRBJ2-5, with unresolved D. With 5 bases removed from V and 7 bases from J, the gap between germline ends came to 8 bases. CDR3 length: 11 residues. CDR3 bases: TGTGCCAGCAGTCGGGTGGGGACCCAGTACTTC. It codes for CASSRVGTQYF.

J is TRBJ2-7 and V is TRBV5-4; 9 positions agree with TRBD2. CDR1 and CDR2 from the germline V gene are SGHNT and YYREEE (reference sequence). The length of the CDR3 is 16 residues. Germline trimming cut 4 bases from V and 0 bases from J; bases unmatched to any gene: 8. CDR3: CASSQDSGSPSYEQYF. The CDR3 DNA sequence: TGTGCCAGCAGCCAGGATAGCGGGAGCCCCTCCTACGAGCAGTACTTC.

The V gene is TRBV19, the J gene TRBJ1-1; D gene uncertain. V lost 3 bases and J 6 bases, leaving 20 bases between the germline ends. CDR1 LNHDA and CDR2 SQIVND come from the germline V gene (reference sequence). The CDR3 totals 16 residues. The CDR3 bases are TGTGCCAGTAGTATCGAAAGGAGACCCCCACGGCCTGAAGCTTTCTTT. Translation gives CASSIERRPPRPEAFF.

This rearrangement joins TRBV2 to TRBJ2-5, with TRBD2 identical over 10 bases. V lost 3 bases, J lost 5 bases, and 3 bases stayed unmatched. Germline values: CDR1 SNHLY, CDR2 FYNNEI. This CDR3 comprises 14 residues. CDR3 nucleotides: TGTGCCAGCAGTGATACTAGCGGGGTTGAGACCCAGTACTTC. Translation: CASSDTSGVETQYF.

The chain combines TRBV6-5 with TRBJ1-5; D ambiguous. This CDR3 comprises 13 residues. The V and J ends lost 2 bases and 9 bases respectively, with 11 bases between them. The germline gives CDR1 MNHEY, CDR2 SVGAGI. The CDR3 bases are TGTGCCAGCAGTTACCCGGGCTTACGGCCCCAGCATTTT. Residues: CASSYPGLRPQHF.

Here the CDR3 reads CASSFYGTQYQETQYF. The CDR3 DNA sequence: TGTGCCAGCAGTTTTTACGGGACACAGTACCAAGAGACCCAGTACTTC. This rearrangement joins TRBV12-3 or TRBV12-4 to TRBJ2-5; D is possibly TRBD1 (6 bases). V gave up 3 bases and J gave up 0 bases, with 14 bases separating them. This CDR3 region has 16 residues.

This clonotype was observed a few times. The gene calls are TRBV6-5 and TRBJ2-2; no clear D gene. Germline V gene lookup returns CDR1 MNHEY and CDR2 SVGAGI. This CDR3 is 12 amino acids long. Trimming removed 6 bases from V and 6 bases from J, with 8 bases in between. The CDR3 nucleotides are TGTGCCAGCAGCATTGATCCCGGGGAGCTGTTTTTT. This translates into CASSIDPGELFF.

The chain combines TRBV7-9 with TRBJ2-7, with TRBD2 matching 13 bases. The CDR3 sequence is 15 residues long. With 11 bases clipped from V and 6 bases from J, the junction kept 13 bases outside the gene matches. Germline values: CDR1 SEHNR, CDR2 FQNEAQ (reference sequence). CDR3: CAGDPWTSGSSEQYF. CDR3 in DNA: TGTGCCGGTGACCCTTGGACTAGCGGGAGTTCCGAGCAGTACTTC.

The rearrangement joins TRBV4-1 to TRBJ2-5; D is possibly TRBD2 (6 bases). Trimming left V 4 bases short and J 2 bases short, with 14 bases between. The CDR3 covers 15 residues. CDR1 is MGHRA, CDR2 YSYEKL, per germline. The CDR3 is CASSRVSGPQETQYF. As DNA, the CDR3 is TGCGCCAGCAGCCGGGTAAGCGGGCCTCAAGAGACCCAGTACTTC.

In this sample, this clonotype turned up a few times. CDR3: CASSKTGGGEQYF. Written as DNA, the CDR3 is TGTGCCAGCAGTAAAACAGGGGGAGGCGAGCAGTACTTC. The gene calls are TRBV12-3 or TRBV12-4 and TRBJ2-7; 8 bases map to TRBD1. Germline trimming cut 5 bases from V and 6 bases from J; bases unmatched to any gene: 6. The length of the CDR3 is 13 residues.

The chain links TRBV5-1 to TRBJ2-7; D possibly corresponds to TRBD1 (5 bases). The CDR3 consists of 17 residues. Per the germline V gene, CDR1 is SGHRS and CDR2 is YFSETQ. V lost 4 bases to trimming and J lost 2 bases, with 22 bases between them. The CDR3, as DNA: TGCGCCAGCAGCACCTTTCCGACAGACAGCGTAACCTACGAGCAGTACTTC. Encoded protein: CASSTFPTDSVTYEQYF.

Only a few counts were recorded for this clonotype. The chain uses TRBV6-1 and TRBJ2-5, with 9 bases identical to TRBD1. The CDR3 is made up of 14 amino acids. The germline V gene has CDR1 MNHNS and CDR2 SASEGT. With 5 bases clipped from V and 5 bases from J, the junction kept 6 bases outside the gene matches. The CDR3 loop is CASSLQGAWETQYF. The CDR3 bases are TGTGCCAGCAGTTTACAGGGGGCTTGGGAGACCCAGTACTTC.

The chain has TRBV4-1 and TRBJ2-7; D might be TRBD2 (6 bases). The V gene's germline CDR1 is MGHRA and CDR2 YSYEKL. This CDR3 comprises 15 residues. V was shortened by 0 bases and J by 0 bases, with 9 bases between the two germline ends. The CDR3: CASSQEASVSYEQYF. The DNA for the CDR3 is TGCGCCAGCAGCCAAGAGGCTAGCGTCTCCTACGAGCAGTACTTC.

This clonotype appeared a few times. The chain carries TRBV6-1 and TRBJ1-2; D is possibly TRBD1 (5 bases). Per the germline V gene, CDR1 is MNHNS and CDR2 is SASEGT. CDR3 size: 14 residues. The ends were cut back, 2 bases at V and 4 bases at J, with 11 bases in the middle. In DNA form, the CDR3 reads TGTGCCAGCAGTGAAATGTCGGGGGTCTATGGCTACACCTTC. As protein: CASSEMSGVYGYTF.

A word on this clonotype: At one end, the junction sequence differs from germline, possibly due to a read error. The rearrangement joins TRBV5-5 to TRBJ1-1; the match to TRBD1 covers 7 bases. Germline CDR1 reads SGHKS; CDR2 reads YYEKEE (reference sequence). This CDR3 region has 15 residues. In DNA, the CDR3 is TGCGCCAGCAGCCAAGATCCCCAGGGGGATACTGAAGCTTTCTTT. Protein sequence: CASSQDPQGDTEAFF.

This clonotype was found a few times. The J gene is TRBJ1-1, the V gene TRBV5-1, with D unresolved. Germline CDR1 and CDR2: SGHRS and YFSETQ. V was cut by 0 bases and J by 6 bases, with 12 bases left in between. This CDR3 spans 14 amino acids. The CDR3 loop reads CASSLAVTTSEAFF. The CDR3 region has the DNA TGCGCCAGCAGCTTGGCGGTGACAACTTCTGAAGCTTTCTTT. The full variable domain, its missing parts supplied by reference TRBV5-1 and TRBJ1-1, is KAGVTQTPRYLIKTRGQQVTLSCSPISGHRSVSWYQQTPGQGLQFLFEYFSETQRNKGNFPGRFSGRQFSNSRSEMNVSTLELGDSALYLCASSLAVTTSEAFFGQGTRLTVV.

The V gene is TRBV6-5, the J gene TRBJ2-7, with D maybe TRBD2 (5 bases). The DNA end is a closer match to TRBJ2-5, so the J assignment may be wrong. Germline V gives CDR1 MNHEY, CDR2 SVGAGI. The CDR3 runs to 16 residues. The CDR3 sequence is CASSYRASLTGETQYF. The CDR3 region has the DNA TGTGCCAGCAGTTACAGGGCCAGCTTGACGGGGGAGACCCAGTACTTC.

The chain joins TRBV6-1 to TRBJ2-7; D not certain. Germline loops: CDR1 MNHNS, CDR2 SASEGT. Trimming took off 4 bases at V and 2 bases at J, with 12 bases between the two ends. The CDR3 covers 14 residues. CDR3 sequence: CASSVQVPPYEQYF. CDR3 coding DNA: TGTGCCAGCAGTGTTCAGGTGCCACCCTACGAGCAGTACTTC.

Worth noting for this clonotype: Just one base apart from a much larger clone, this may be a read error. The gene calls are TRBV20-1 and TRBJ2-5, with 7 bases aligning to TRBD2. The CDR3 covers 12 residues. Germline CDR1 DFQATT, CDR2 SNEGSKA (reference sequence). CDR3 residues: CSANGGRETKYF. The CDR3 DNA sequence: TGCAGTGCTAACGGGGGGAGGGAGACCAAGTACTTC.

The chain carries TRBV5-1 and TRBJ2-5; D might be TRBD1 (6 bases). Per the germline V gene, CDR1 is SGHRS and CDR2 is YFSETQ. The CDR3 covers 15 residues. V shed 1 base and J shed 3 bases, with 13 bases lying between them. The CDR3 spells CASSLTRDIEETQYF. CDR3 nucleotides: TGCGCCAGCAGCTTGACCCGGGACATTGAAGAGACCCAGTACTTC.